A single sample is the source of the 26 T cell receptor beta chains below, sequenced in a study of CD8+ T cells in alopecia areata. Noted treatment: oral pan-JAK inhibitor, 5-10 mg twice daily. RNA was extracted and reverse transcribed into cDNA as the sequencing template. Some clones are missing from TCRdb's copy, which holds only in-frame ones; the method was immunoSEQ multiplex PCR. The sample consists of under 150,000 clones, around 54% of them appearing once. The sequences come from CD4+ T cells sorted from blood, collected at week 24, from a patient treated with tofacitinib. Receptors were obtained from a human donor with alopecia areata.

The rearrangement links TRBV10-3 to TRBJ2-1; 8 bases line up with TRBD1. J gave up 6 bases and V 3 bases, and 7 bases lay outside the gene matches. Germline V CDR1 and CDR2: ENHRY, SYGVKD. The CDR3 runs to 15 residues. Here the CDR3 DNA reads TGTGCCATCAGTGAAACCGGGACAGGCTTCAATGAGCAGTTCTTC. The encoded protein is CAISETGTGFNEQFF.

The chain couples TRBV5-4 to TRBJ2-5, with D perhaps matching TRBD2 (6 bases). Trimming took 3 bases from V and 10 from J, leaving 16 bases between them. Germline CDR1 and CDR2: SGHNT and YYREEE (reference sequence). The CDR3 consists of 13 residues. The CDR3 sequence: CASSSDYQGSQYF. Written as DNA, the CDR3 is TGTGCCAGCAGCTCGGACTACCAAGGGAGCCAGTACTTC.

The chain combines TRBV29-1 with TRBJ2-7; 7 nucleotides align to TRBD1. V was pared by 4 bases and J by 1 base, with 1 base of the junction left unmatched. Germline lookup yields CDR1 SQVTM and CDR2 ANQGSEA. The CDR3 is made up of 12 amino acids. The CDR3 DNA follows: TGCAGCGTTGGACAGGGATCCTACGAGCAGTACTTC. This codes for CSVGQGSYEQYF.

As DNA, the CDR3 is TGTGCCAGCAGCTTTGGCGAGAACTATGGCTACACCTTC. Protein product: CASSFGENYGYTF. This rearrangement joins TRBV7-9 to TRBJ1-2; D remains unclear. Deletions cut 3 bases from V and 2 bases from J, with 7 bases between. The CDR3 runs to 13 residues. CDR1 and CDR2 from the germline V gene are SEHNR and FQNEAQ (reference sequence).

This clone was picked up a small number of times. Different DNA sequences within this sample yield the same CDR3. The chain links TRBV20-1 to TRBJ2-1; D not certain. CDR1 DFQATT and CDR2 SNEGSKA come from the germline V gene (reference sequence). The ends were cut back, 1 base at V and 8 bases at J, with 6 bases in the middle. The CDR3 has 11 amino acids. Here the CDR3 DNA reads TGCAGTGCTAGAGGCTTGGATGAGCAGTTCTTC. Translating it yields CSARGLDEQFF.

The chain recombines TRBV4-3 with TRBJ1-2; D is perhaps TRBD1 (6 bases). Germline loops: CDR1 LGHNA, CDR2 YSLEER. This CDR3 is built from 15 residues. Trimming pared 0 bases from V and 4 bases from J, leaving 12 bases between. CDR3 sequence (DNA): TGCGCCAGCAGCCAAGATCGTGCGACAGGCTATGGCTACACCTTC. Translated: CASSQDRATGYGYTF.

This chain uses TRBV7-2 with TRBJ2-3; weak D call: TRBD2 (5 bases). V lost 1 base to trimming and J lost 6 bases, with 14 bases between them. The V gene's germline CDR1 is SGHTA and CDR2 FQGNSA. This CDR3 is built from 15 residues. This CDR3 is CASSLGHRGVDTQYF. The CDR3 DNA sequence: TGTGCCAGCAGCTTAGGTCATCGGGGAGTGGATACGCAGTATTTT.

The CDR3 DNA reads TGCGCCAGCAGTCAATCAAGGAGGAGGGCCCTCCCCAATCGGGACACTGAAGCTTTCTTT. Protein product: CASSQSRRRALPNRDTEAFF. This sequence joins TRBV23-1 and TRBJ1-1; D is unclear. TRBV23-1 belongs to the ORF category, with a function that is uncertain. The CDR3 has 20 amino acids. The ends were cut back, 0 bases at V and 3 bases at J, with 26 bases in the middle.

This clone was counted a few times. This sequence joins TRBV9 and TRBJ2-7; D is unclear. Between the trimmed V and J ends, which lost 4 bases and 1 base, there was a span of 12 bases. CDR1 and CDR2 from the germline V gene are SGDLS and YYNGEE. The CDR3 consists of 14 residues. CDR3 nucleotides: TGTGCCAGCAGCCCCGGGCCCGCGTCCTACGAGCAGTACTTC. Translation gives CASSPGPASYEQYF.

This clone was detected a few times. This chain joins TRBV29-1 and TRBJ2-1; D unresolved. With 7 bases removed from V and 8 bases from J, the gap between germline ends came to 21 bases. Germline CDR1 is SQVTM and CDR2 is ANQGSEA. The CDR3 is made up of 14 amino acids. This CDR3 reads CSAMKRESGDEQFF. In nucleotides, the CDR3 is TGCAGCGCAATGAAAAGGGAATCGGGCGATGAGCAGTTCTTC.

This clone was detected a few times. This sequence joins TRBV4-2 and TRBJ2-7; 11 bases are a match to TRBD2. CDR3 length: 16 amino acids. Germline loops: CDR1 LGHNA, CDR2 YNFKEQ. V dropped 1 base and J dropped 4; count of bases not matched to a gene: 6. This CDR3 reads CASSQGSASGGYEQYF. Written as DNA, the CDR3 is TGTGCCAGCAGCCAAGGATCCGCTAGCGGGGGGTACGAGCAGTACTTC.

This chain connects TRBV15 to TRBJ2-1, with TRBD2 identical over 13 bases. The CDR3 consists of 17 residues. V dropped 0 bases and J dropped 8; count of bases not matched to a gene: 7. In germline, CDR1 is LNHNV, CDR2 YYDKDF (reference sequence). As DNA, the CDR3 is TGTGCCACCAGCAGAGATCTCCCCGGACTAGCGGGGGATGAGCAGTTCTTC. Residues: CATSRDLPGLAGDEQFF.

The genes are TRBV6-6 and TRBJ1-1; TRBD1 agrees at 7 bases. Trimming took 6 bases from V and 0 from J; bases not matched to a gene: 4. The V gene's germline CDR1 is MNHNY and CDR2 SVGAGI (reference sequence). There are 14 residues in the CDR3. CDR3 nucleotides: TGTGCCAGCAGATCCGGGACAGTGAACACTGAAGCTTTCTTT. It translates to CASRSGTVNTEAFF.

The J gene is TRBJ2-1, the V gene TRBV9, with D hard to call. CDR3 length: 15 residues. V was pared by 0 bases and J by 7 bases, with 14 bases between. The V gene's germline CDR1 is SGDLS and CDR2 YYNGEE. The CDR3 nucleotides read TGTGCCAGCAGCGTAGATGGGGTAGTGTTGAATGAGCAGTTCTTC. Translated, it gives CASSVDGVVLNEQFF.

This chain joins TRBV30 and TRBJ2-7, with D maybe TRBD1 (6 bases). Trimming stripped 2 bases from V and 3 bases from J, with 8 bases between. The CDR3 runs to 12 residues. Germline-derived CDR1 and CDR2 are GTSNPN and SVGIG (reference sequence). This chain's CDR3 is CAWSRGIYEQYF. The DNA of the CDR3 is TGTGCCTGGAGTAGGGGGATCTACGAGCAGTACTTC.

Worth noting for this clone: Other DNA sequences in the same sample also yield this CDR3. This chain joins TRBV5-1 and TRBJ2-5; a possible D gene is TRBD2 (5 bases). With 1 base removed from V and 4 bases from J, the gap between germline ends came to 11 bases. The germline V gene has CDR1 SGHRS and CDR2 YFSETQ. This CDR3 has 14 amino acids. In nucleotides, the CDR3 is TGCGCCAGCAGCTTGACGGGGTCGGGAGAGACCCAGTACTTC. Its translation: CASSLTGSGETQYF.

Only a few counts were recorded for this clone. The chain employs TRBV7-2 and TRBJ2-2; D ambiguous. Trimming removed 6 bases at V and 1 base at J, with 6 bases between. Looked up from germline, CDR1 is SGHTA and CDR2 is FQGNSA. The CDR3 consists of 13 residues. The DNA of the CDR3 is TGTGCCAGCAGAAGGGAGAACACCGGGGAGCTGTTTTTT. As protein: CASRRENTGELFF.

The chain carries TRBV29-1 and TRBJ1-2; D is unclear. The length of the CDR3 is 12 residues. The V end was cut by 3 bases, the J end by 1 base, with 6 bases between. The germline V gene encodes CDR1 SQVTM and CDR2 ANQGSEA. CDR3 residues: CSVDDINYGYTF. The DNA of the CDR3 is TGCAGCGTTGACGACATTAACTATGGCTACACCTTC.

On this clone itself: The junction departs from the called germline gene at one end, perhaps through a read error. The chain is built from TRBV7-2 and TRBJ2-4; TRBD2 matches 14 bases. The CDR3 loop spans 17 amino acids. CDR1 is SGHTA, CDR2 FQGNSA, per germline. DNA for the CDR3: TGTGCCAGCAGCCCACAGACTAGCGGGGGGGCCAGAAACATTCAGTACTTC. Protein sequence: CASSPQTSGGARNIQYF. The full variable domain, its missing parts supplied by reference TRBV7-2 and TRBJ2-4, is GAGVSQSPSNKVTEKGKDVELRCDPISGHTALYWYRQSLGQGLEFLIYFQGNSAPDKSGLPSDRFSAERTGGSVSTLTIQRTQQEDSAVYLCASSPQTSGGARNIQYFGAGTRLSVL.

CDR3 sequence reads: CAWRSSAVLNTIYF. CDR3 in DNA: TGTGCCTGGAGGAGCTCAGCCGTGTTGAACACCATATATTTT. The chain couples TRBV30 to TRBJ1-3; no definite D call. Per germline, CDR1 GTSNPN and CDR2 SVGIG (reference sequence). The CDR3 has 14 residues. V lost 3 bases, J lost 7 bases, and 16 bases lay in between.

The rearrangement links TRBV5-1 to TRBJ1-2; 9 positions match TRBD1. The CDR3 has 18 residues. The V gene's germline CDR1 is SGHRS and CDR2 YFSETQ. J gave up 6 bases and V 1 base, and 16 bases lay outside the gene matches. The CDR3 bases are TGCGCCAGCAGCTTGTCCACACAGGGGGCACGCTCAGCCCATGGCTACACCTTC. This codes for CASSLSTQGARSAHGYTF. The variable domain in full, with the rest retrieved from reference TRBV5-1 and TRBJ1-2, is KAGVTQTPRYLIKTRGQQVTLSCSPISGHRSVSWYQQTPGQGLQFLFEYFSETQRNKGNFPGRFSGRQFSNSRSEMNVSTLELGDSALYLCASSLSTQGARSAHGYTFGSGTRLTVV.

This clone was observed a handful of times. This rearrangement joins TRBV9 to TRBJ2-2; D is unresolved. Germline CDR1 is SGDLS and CDR2 is YYNGEE. Trimming shortened V by 0 bases and J by 4 bases, and 10 bases separated the two germline ends. The CDR3 covers 15 residues. The CDR3, as DNA: TGTGCCAGCAGCGTAGATCAGCTCTTCACCGGGGAGCTGTTTTTT. This gives the protein CASSVDQLFTGELFF. Looking up the rest from reference TRBV9 and TRBJ2-2 gives the full variable domain: DSGVTQTPKHLITATGQRVTLRCSPRSGDLSVYWYQQSLDQGLQFLIQYYNGEERAKGNILERFSAQQFPDLHSELNLSSLELGDSALYFCASSVDQLFTGELFFGEGSRLTVL.

The chain employs TRBV5-1 and TRBJ1-1; no reliable D call. Germline values: CDR1 SGHRS, CDR2 YFSETQ. V shed 1 base and J shed 3 bases, with 10 bases lying between them. This CDR3 region has 14 residues. The DNA of the CDR3 is TGCGCCAGCAGCTTGAGGGTAGGCGACACTGAAGCTTTCTTT. This translates into CASSLRVGDTEAFF.

The V gene is TRBV7-9, the J gene TRBJ1-1; no definite D call. The CDR3 is 12 amino acids. Germline CDR1 is SEHNR and CDR2 is FQNEAQ (reference sequence). Trimming took off 2 bases at V and 5 bases at J, with 6 bases between the two ends. The CDR3 here is CASSLQTTEAFF. CDR3 DNA sequence: TGTGCCAGCAGCTTACAAACAACTGAAGCTTTCTTT.

About this clone itself: An end of the junction differs from the germline gene, which may be a read error. The V and J genes are TRBV7-9 and TRBJ2-5; maybe TRBD2 (5 bases). CDR1 and CDR2 (germline): SEHNR, FQNEAQ (reference sequence). The length of the CDR3 is 13 residues. The CDR3 reads CASSGDSSETQYF. The CDR3 DNA follows: TGCGCCAGCAGCGGTGACTCGTCGGAGACCCAGTACTTC. Combining the CDR3 with reference TRBV7-9 and TRBJ2-5 gives the whole variable domain DTGVSQNPRHKITKRGQNVTFRCDPISEHNRLYWYRQTLGQGPEFLTYFQNEAQLEKSRLLSDRFSAERPKGSFSTLEIQRTEQGDSAMYLCASSGDSSETQYFGPGTRLLVL.

This clone was observed a handful of times. V gene TRBV10-3 combines with J gene TRBJ1-1; 11 nucleotides agree with TRBD1. The V gene's germline CDR1 is ENHRY and CDR2 SYGVKD. After removal of 7 bases from V and 4 bases from J, the junction contained 2 bases not matched to a gene. The CDR3 consists of 13 residues. CDR3: CAIKGQGGTEAFF. The CDR3 DNA is TGTGCCATCAAGGGACAGGGGGGCACTGAAGCTTTCTTT.